The 11 T cell receptor beta chains listed next were all sequenced from one sample in a study of response to subunit inactivated influenza vaccine. A single record per CDR3 protein comes from TCRdb applying MiXCR to the RT-PCR reads. The sample lists hundreds of thousands of distinct CDR3 sequences, around 18% occurring once. The source was PBMCs from blood, collected 5 to 6 days after vaccination. These receptor sequences come from a man in his fifties who received an inactivated influenza vaccine.

This clonotype turned up a few times. The chain couples TRBV4-3 to TRBJ2-1; possibly TRBD2 for D (6 bases). Germline V gives CDR1 LGHNA, CDR2 YSLEER. There are 19 residues in the CDR3. Trimming left V 0 bases short and J 8 bases short, with 26 bases between. CDR3 in amino acids: CASSQDNWEVATPQDEQFF. In DNA form, the CDR3 reads TGCGCCAGCAGCCAAGATAATTGGGAGGTGGCGACCCCCCAAGATGAGCAGTTCTTC.

The sample holds a few counts of this clonotype. The rearrangement uses TRBV6-5 and TRBJ1-3; no firm D call. The CDR3 has 11 amino acids. V lost 6 bases to trimming and J lost 14 bases, with 14 bases between them. CDR1 and CDR2 from the germline V gene are MNHEY and SVGAGI. CDR3 nucleotides: TGTGCCAGCAGCTCAGGAGACCTTCTATATTTT. This encodes CASSSGDLLYF.

This clonotype has a handful of counts. V usage is TRBV29-1 and J usage is TRBJ2-3, with TRBD2 identical over 10 bases. V lost 4 bases, J lost 7 bases, and 8 bases stayed unmatched. CDR3 length: 14 residues. In germline, CDR1 is SQVTM, CDR2 ANQGSEA. In DNA form, the CDR3 reads TGCAGCGTTGTCCTAGCGGGAGAAACGAATACGCAGTATTTT. Translated, it gives CSVVLAGETNTQYF.

CDR3 protein: CASSLPTVDYEQYF. The DNA for the CDR3 is TGTGCCAGCAGCTTACCGACAGTGGATTACGAGCAGTACTTC. The chain employs TRBV7-2 and TRBJ2-7; tentatively, D is TRBD1 (5 bases). Deletions cut 2 bases from V and 4 bases from J, with 12 bases between. Germline assignment: CDR1 SGHTA and CDR2 FQGNSA. The CDR3 extends over 14 amino acids.

This clonotype showed up just a few times. V is TRBV18 and J is TRBJ2-2, with TRBD1 matching over 8 bases. Germline V gives CDR1 KGHSH, CDR2 LQKENI. After removal of 1 base from V and 1 base from J, the junction contained 5 bases not matched to a gene. There are 17 residues in the CDR3. In nucleotides, the CDR3 is TGTGCCAGCTCACCACAACAGGGGGGACAGAACACCGGGGAGCTGTTTTTT. Translated: CASSPQQGGQNTGELFF.

A few counts support this clonotype. The chain recombines TRBV6-2 or TRBV6-3 with TRBJ1-1; possible D gene TRBD1, 6 bases. V gave up 6 bases and J gave up 1 base, with 18 bases separating them. There are 16 residues in the CDR3. Germline CDR1 MNHEY, CDR2 SVGEGT. CDR3 coding DNA: TGTGCCAGCAGCAACCCCCCGAGGGGGTCGAACACTGAAGCTTTCTTT. It codes for CASSNPPRGSNTEAFF.

This clonotype was found many times. The chain combines TRBV12-3 or TRBV12-4 with TRBJ1-2; D unclear. The CDR3 is 13 residues long. The germline V and J ends were trimmed by 3 bases and 5 bases, with 10 bases remaining between them. CDR3 sequence (DNA): TGTGCCAGCAGTTTGGCAGGCTTTTATGGCTACACCTTC. This codes for CASSLAGFYGYTF.

This rearrangement joins TRBV6-2 or TRBV6-3 to TRBJ2-4; D is possibly TRBD1 or TRBD2 (5 bases each). The CDR3 is made up of 15 amino acids. In germline, CDR1 is MNHEY, CDR2 SVGEGT. The V end was cut by 2 bases, the J end by 0 bases, with 8 bases between. This CDR3 reads CASSYRDGAKNIQYF. The CDR3 DNA sequence: TGTGCCAGCAGTTACCGGGACGGAGCCAAAAACATTCAGTACTTC.

In its sample, this clonotype was seen many times. The chain joins TRBV29-1 to TRBJ2-3; weak D call: TRBD1 (7 bases). Trimming pared 6 bases from V and 2 bases from J, leaving 24 bases between. This CDR3 contains 17 residues. Germline CDR1 reads SQVTM; CDR2 reads ANQGSEA. CDR3 coding DNA: TGCAGCGTCGAGGGGGCACGGGGGCGGCTCGACACAGATACGCAGTATTTT. Translating gives CSVEGARGRLDTDTQYF.

The chain has TRBV7-9 and TRBJ2-1; no firm D call. Per germline, CDR1 SEHNR and CDR2 FQNEAQ (reference sequence). There are 15 residues in the CDR3. The V end lost 3 bases, the J end lost 3 bases, and 12 bases lay between the germline ends. The CDR3 DNA sequence: TGTGCCAGCAGCTTTTTAAAGACCTACTACAATGAGCAGTTCTTC. It specifies CASSFLKTYYNEQFF. Full variable domain (missing parts from reference TRBV7-9 and TRBJ2-1): DTGVSQNPRHKITKRGQNVTFRCDPISEHNRLYWYRQTLGQGPEFLTYFQNEAQLEKSRLLSDRFSAERPKGSFSTLEIQRTEQGDSAMYLCASSFLKTYYNEQFFGPGTRLTVL.

The V call is TRBV28, the J call TRBJ2-7; D might be TRBD1 (6 bases). Germline loops: CDR1 MDHEN, CDR2 SYDVKM. CDR3 size: 14 residues. Trimming shortened V by 8 bases and J by 2 bases, and 16 bases separated the two germline ends. CDR3 bases: TGTGCCAGCCTTCAGGACAGAGTTACCTACGAGCAGTACTTC. Its translation is CASLQDRVTYEQYF.